These T cell receptor beta chains were read from a single sample in a study of memory CD8 T cells in hepatitis C reinfection. Assay: immunoSEQ multiplex PCR; the TCRdb copy retains only in-frame clones and omits some. The table shows more than 35,000 clones, with roughly 90% occurring only once. What was sequenced was naive CD8+ T cells sorted from blood. These receptors were collected from a young man with hepatitis C virus infection. Both conserved end residues are part of each CDR3.

v_gene: TRBV11-3
CDR3aa: CASTIPWLREGLEETQYF

v_gene: TRBV7-9
CDR3aa: CAAIRTSVYNEQFF

v_gene: TRBV11-2
CDR3aa: CASSLRGTYQNIQYF

v_gene: TRBV7-2
CDR3aa: CASSLGLGLYNNQPQHF

v_gene: TRBV7-6
CDR3aa: CASSPWEGLANYGYAF

v_gene: TRBV2
CDR3aa: CASSLLAGGRSYNEQFF

v_gene: TRBV28
CDR3aa: CASSFSGGALPDTQYF

v_gene: TRBV9
CDR3aa: CASSAGGTLAPTDTQYF

v_gene: TRBV6-5
CDR3aa: CASSSDTPISGNTIYF

v_gene: TRBV6-6
CDR3aa: CASSPFGGAGNEQFF

v_gene: TRBV28
CDR3aa: CASSPPGQGGNTEAFF

v_gene: TRBV19
CDR3aa: CASGQGPNIQYF

v_gene: TRBV19
CDR3aa: CASSLTGQVYNSPLHF

v_gene: TRBV7-9
CDR3aa: CASSGADLYGYTF

v_gene: TRBV5-4
CDR3aa: CASGLYRSYNEQFF

v_gene: TRBV11-2
CDR3aa: CASSPRLAGDETQYF

v_gene: TRBV19
CDR3aa: CAVGRGTTEQFF